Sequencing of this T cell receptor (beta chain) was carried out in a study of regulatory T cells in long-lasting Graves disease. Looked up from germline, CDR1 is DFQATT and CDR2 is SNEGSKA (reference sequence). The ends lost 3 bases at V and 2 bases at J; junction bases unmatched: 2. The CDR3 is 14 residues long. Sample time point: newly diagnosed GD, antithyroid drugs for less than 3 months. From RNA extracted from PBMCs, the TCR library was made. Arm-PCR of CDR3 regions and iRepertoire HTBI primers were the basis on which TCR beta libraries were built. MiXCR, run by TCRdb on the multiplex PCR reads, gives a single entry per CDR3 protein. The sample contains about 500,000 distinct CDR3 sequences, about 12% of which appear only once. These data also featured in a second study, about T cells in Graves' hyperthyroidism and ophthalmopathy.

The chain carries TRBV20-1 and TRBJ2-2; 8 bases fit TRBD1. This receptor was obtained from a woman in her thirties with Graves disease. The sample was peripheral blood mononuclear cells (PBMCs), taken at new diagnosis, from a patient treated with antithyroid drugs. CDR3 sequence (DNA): TGCAGTGCTAGTCAGGGGGCTAACACCGGGGAGCTGTTTTTT. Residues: CSASQGANTGELFF.